This TCR beta chain emerged from a study of T cell responses to AZD1222 COVID-19 vaccine. Study summary: Second-dose schedules of about 4 or about 12 weeks were combined.

The length of the CDR3 is 14 residues. The V end lost 4 bases, the J end lost 3 bases, and 12 bases lay between the germline ends. Germline CDR1 reads SEHNR; CDR2 reads FQNEAQ (reference sequence). Produced via immunoSEQ multiplex PCR; TCRdb's table is partial and in-frame only. The repertoire holds 90,000 to 150,000 clones, with around nine tenths as singletons. This clone was seen once. Its target is unknown. Overall study findings and caveats: The repertoires were collected only after the peak T cell response. Dominant CD4 TCR responses targeted spike regions 160-218 and 743-854. Unmutated regions of variants are reportedly targeted by nearly half of spike-specific TCRs.

The sample consisted of peripheral blood, taken on day 0 of AZD1222 vaccination. This TCR was recovered from an adult in good health. This chain uses TRBV7-9 with TRBJ1-2; TRBD1 is a possible D gene (6 bases). The CDR3: CASSSADRYYGYTF. The CDR3, as DNA: TGTGCCAGCAGCTCCGCCGACAGGTACTATGGCTACACCTTC.